The clone carrying this T cell receptor (beta chain) showed up just a few times. These data come from a study of T cells after yellow fever vaccination. With 0 bases removed from V and 0 bases from J, the gap between germline ends came to 13 bases. CDR1 is ENHRY and CDR2 is SYGVKD in the germline V gene. CDR3 length: 17 residues. TCRdb used MiXCR to reprocess the 5' RACE reads, holding one entry per CDR3 protein. This sample has around 360,000 distinct CDR3 sequences; roughly 12% occur once, and the top ten carry around 20%. The chain has TRBV10-3 and TRBJ2-3; D perhaps matches TRBD1 (5 bases). The clonotype originates from a man aged 18 to 35 who received the YFV17D yellow fever vaccine. The sequencing here drew on PBMCs, taken on the day of the first yellow fever vaccination. CDR3: CAISESSTEASTDTQYF. CDR3 DNA sequence: TGTGCCATCAGTGAGTCATCGACAGAAGCTAGCACAGATACGCAGTATTTT.